This T cell receptor (beta chain) was recovered during a study of T cells in localized non-small cell lung cancer. Findings and caveats of the study: Uninvolved nearby lung showed the greatest T cell clonality, exceeding that found in tumor.

Only in-frame clones appear in the TCRdb table, and some are missing; sequencing was by immunoSEQ multiplex PCR. The repertoire consists of about 33,000 clones, with 80% occurring once and the leading ten covering around 15%. The CDR3 runs 18 residues. The ends lost 0 bases at V and 0 bases at J; junction bases unmatched: 1. Comments on this clone: The antigen is not known.

This TCR was sampled from a male donor older than 55 with stage III squamous cell lung carcinoma. This specimen consisted of peripheral blood, obtained before any cancer treatment. The chain couples TRBV23-1 to TRBJ2-1, with 14 bases fitting TRBD2. TRBV23-1 is treated as an ORF (open reading frame) with a function not yet certain. In DNA, the CDR3 is TGCGCCAGCAGTCAATCCGGGACTAGCGGGAGCTCCTACAATGAGCAGTTCTTC. Its protein is CASSQSGTSGSSYNEQFF.